This TCR beta chain comes out of a study of blood T cell repertoires in COVID-19 (dated by TCRdb to the early 2020s). With respect to the entire study: Samples covering the acute and convalescent phases of COVID-19 were provided by collaborators in the United States, Italy and Spain. Where available, HLA class I and class II types were taken from metadata supplied by the sample provider and were not determined by assay-based typing. The sample metadata nearly always contained a de-identified subject ID, COVID-19 status, age in years and sex. The repertoires were released in a freely available public database intended as a resource for research on the immune response to SARS-CoV-2. Subjects who had been exposed to COVID-19, were actively infected with it, or had recovered from it provided the deeply sampled blood TCRbeta repertoires that made up the dataset. The prospective study material was composed of cDNA or gDNA derived from T cells, B-cell-depleted T cells, or PBMCs. Samples came from the ongoing ImmuneRACE study (first 160 participants) plus 1,254 subjects from 6 global collaborators. On the study overall, not on this receptor specifically: The quantity of clinical and demographic metadata differed by source and by participant and was supplied without curation.

The collaborating institutions used their own protocols to collect whole blood in K2EDTA tubes. For TCRbeta analysis, collaborators shipped samples in one of three forms: frozen whole blood, isolated PBMCs, or DNA extracted from either of those sample types. From the cysteine up to the phenylalanine, the CDR3 has a length of 13 residues. CDR3 DNA is the only sequence kept; it has 39 bases, read in frame from the first base. V loses 4 bases, J loses 1 base, and the germline ends lie 9 bases apart. The germline V gene gives CDR1 as SGHRS and CDR2 as YFSETQ. Comment on this clone: Its antigen remains unidentified. No base-level quality is on record; no much larger clone is a single base apart.

TCRbeta CDR3 regions were amplified from genomic DNA by means of the immunoSEQ Assay, a bias-controlled multiplex PCR. The source study handled its data this way. Within the assay, amplification of reference gene primers was used to estimate how many nucleated cells each sample contained. To quantify the absolute abundance of each unique TCRbeta CDR3 rearrangement, sequence reads were collapsed and filtered. Productive Simpson clonality was computed per sample as the square root of Simpson's diversity index over productive rearrangements. TCRdb holds this immuneACCESS table with in-frame rearrangements only. Some clones are missing; in checked studies, unresolved V genes explain under half, and the rest has no known cause. V, J and clone size were drawn from that table, and D and trimming were deduced from the DNA. The sample contains 150,000 or so clones, around 84% of them found a single time. The top ten clones comprise 15% to 20% of the sample.

The chain uses TRBV5-1 and TRBJ2-7; the D region possibly corresponds to TRBD2 (5 bases align). The clonotype was recovered from a woman older than 75 with acute or convalescent COVID-19. Sequencing input: peripheral blood. CDR3 protein: CASSTGNSYEQYF. Here is the DNA: TGCGCCAGCAGCACCGGGAATTCCTACGAGCAGTACTTC.